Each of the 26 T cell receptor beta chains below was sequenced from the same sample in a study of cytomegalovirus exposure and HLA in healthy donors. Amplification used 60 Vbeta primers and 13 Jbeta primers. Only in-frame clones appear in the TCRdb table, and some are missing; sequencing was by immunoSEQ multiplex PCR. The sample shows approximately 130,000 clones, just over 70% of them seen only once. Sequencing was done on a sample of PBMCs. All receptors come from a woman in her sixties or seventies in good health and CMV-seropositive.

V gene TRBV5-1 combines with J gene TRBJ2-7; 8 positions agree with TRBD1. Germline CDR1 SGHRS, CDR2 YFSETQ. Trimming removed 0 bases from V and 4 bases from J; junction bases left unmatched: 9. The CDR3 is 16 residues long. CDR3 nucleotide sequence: TGCGCCAGCAGCTTGGAGCCGGGACAGGAGTCGTACGAGCAGTACTTC. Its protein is CASSLEPGQESYEQYF.

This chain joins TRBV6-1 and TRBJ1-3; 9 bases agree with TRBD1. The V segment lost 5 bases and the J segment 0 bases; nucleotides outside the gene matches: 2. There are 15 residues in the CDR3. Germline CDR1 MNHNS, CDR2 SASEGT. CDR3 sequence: CASSPQGASGNTIYF. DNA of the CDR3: TGTGCCAGCAGTCCACAGGGGGCCTCTGGAAACACCATATATTTT.

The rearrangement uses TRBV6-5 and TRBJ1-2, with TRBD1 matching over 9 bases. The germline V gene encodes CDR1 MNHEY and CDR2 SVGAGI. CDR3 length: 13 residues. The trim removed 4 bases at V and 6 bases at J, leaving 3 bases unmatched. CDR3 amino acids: CASSLGQGDGYTF. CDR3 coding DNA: TGTGCCAGCAGTTTGGGACAGGGCGATGGCTACACCTTC.

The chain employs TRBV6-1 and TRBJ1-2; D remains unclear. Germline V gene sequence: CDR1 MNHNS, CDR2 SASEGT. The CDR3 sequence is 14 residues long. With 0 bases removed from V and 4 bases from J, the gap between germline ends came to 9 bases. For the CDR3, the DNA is TGTGCCAGCAGTGAAGCGGCGGACTCCTATGGCTACACCTTC. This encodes CASSEAADSYGYTF.

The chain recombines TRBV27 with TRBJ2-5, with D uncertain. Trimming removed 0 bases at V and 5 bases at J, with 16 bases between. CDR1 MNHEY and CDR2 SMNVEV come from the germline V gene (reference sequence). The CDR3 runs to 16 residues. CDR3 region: CASSLSAASASETQYF. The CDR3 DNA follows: TGTGCCAGCAGTTTATCTGCCGCCAGTGCATCGGAGACCCAGTACTTC.

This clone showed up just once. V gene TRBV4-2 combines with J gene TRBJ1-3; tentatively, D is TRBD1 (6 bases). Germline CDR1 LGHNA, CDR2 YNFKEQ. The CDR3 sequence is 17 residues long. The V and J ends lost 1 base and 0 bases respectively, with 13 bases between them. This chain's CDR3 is CASSQGRAGASGNTIYF. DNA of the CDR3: TGTGCCAGCAGCCAAGGCCGGGCGGGGGCCTCTGGAAACACCATATATTTT.

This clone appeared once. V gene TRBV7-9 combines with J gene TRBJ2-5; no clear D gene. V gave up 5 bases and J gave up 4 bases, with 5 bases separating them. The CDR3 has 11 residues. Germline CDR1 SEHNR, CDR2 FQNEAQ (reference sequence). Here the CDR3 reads CASSPGETQYF. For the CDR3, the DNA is TGTGCCAGCAGCCCAGGAGAGACCCAGTACTTC.

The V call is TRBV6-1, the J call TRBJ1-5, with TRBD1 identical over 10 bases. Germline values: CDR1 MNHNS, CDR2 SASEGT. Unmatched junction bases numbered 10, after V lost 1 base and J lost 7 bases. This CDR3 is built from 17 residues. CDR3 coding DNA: TGTGCCAGCAGTGAAGTAGGGGACAGGGGTCAGGGGCAGCCCCAGCATTTT. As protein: CASSEVGDRGQGQPQHF.

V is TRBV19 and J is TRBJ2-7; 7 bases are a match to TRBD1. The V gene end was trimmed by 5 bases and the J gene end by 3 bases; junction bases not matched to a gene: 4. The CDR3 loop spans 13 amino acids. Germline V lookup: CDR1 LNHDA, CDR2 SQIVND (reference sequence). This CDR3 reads CASSLRDSYEQYF. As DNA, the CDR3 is TGTGCCAGTAGTCTCCGGGACAGCTACGAGCAGTACTTC.

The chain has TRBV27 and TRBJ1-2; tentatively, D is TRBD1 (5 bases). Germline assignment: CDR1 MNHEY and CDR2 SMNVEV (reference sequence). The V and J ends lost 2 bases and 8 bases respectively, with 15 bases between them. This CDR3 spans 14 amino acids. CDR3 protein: CASSLRQGTIGYTF. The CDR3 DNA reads TGTGCCAGCAGTTTACGGCAGGGTACAATCGGCTACACCTTC.

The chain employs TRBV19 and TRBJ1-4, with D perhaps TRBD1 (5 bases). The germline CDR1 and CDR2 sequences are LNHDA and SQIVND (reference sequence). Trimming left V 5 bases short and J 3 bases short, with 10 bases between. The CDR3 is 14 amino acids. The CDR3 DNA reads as TGTGCCAGTAGTCACAGGCGACCTAATGAAAAACTGTTTTTT. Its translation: CASSHRRPNEKLFF.

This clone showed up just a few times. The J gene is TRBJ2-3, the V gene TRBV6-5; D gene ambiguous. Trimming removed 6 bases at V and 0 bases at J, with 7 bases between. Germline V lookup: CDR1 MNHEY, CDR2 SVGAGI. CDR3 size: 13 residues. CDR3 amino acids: CASRLLSTDTQYF. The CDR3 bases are TGTGCCAGCAGACTATTAAGCACAGATACGCAGTATTTT.

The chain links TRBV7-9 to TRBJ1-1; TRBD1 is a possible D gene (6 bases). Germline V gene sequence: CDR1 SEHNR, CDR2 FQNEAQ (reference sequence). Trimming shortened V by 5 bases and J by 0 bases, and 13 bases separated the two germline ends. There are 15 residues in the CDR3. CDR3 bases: TGTGCCAGCAGCGTAGGGGGGACAATGAACACTGAAGCTTTCTTT. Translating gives CASSVGGTMNTEAFF.

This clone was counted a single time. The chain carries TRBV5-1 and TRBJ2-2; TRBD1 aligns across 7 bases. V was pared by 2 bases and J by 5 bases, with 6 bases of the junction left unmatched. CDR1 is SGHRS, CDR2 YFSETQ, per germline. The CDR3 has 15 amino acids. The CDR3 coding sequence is TGCGCCAGCAGCTTTGACAGGGTCGGGACCGGGGAGCTGTTTTTT. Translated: CASSFDRVGTGELFF.

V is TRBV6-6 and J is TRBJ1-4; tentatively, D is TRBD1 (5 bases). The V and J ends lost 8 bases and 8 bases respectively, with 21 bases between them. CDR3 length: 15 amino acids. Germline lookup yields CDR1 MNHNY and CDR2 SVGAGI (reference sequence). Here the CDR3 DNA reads TGTGCCAGCTCCCTCGCTTGGGGGGAGGGCGAAAAACTGTTTTTT. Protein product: CASSLAWGEGEKLFF.

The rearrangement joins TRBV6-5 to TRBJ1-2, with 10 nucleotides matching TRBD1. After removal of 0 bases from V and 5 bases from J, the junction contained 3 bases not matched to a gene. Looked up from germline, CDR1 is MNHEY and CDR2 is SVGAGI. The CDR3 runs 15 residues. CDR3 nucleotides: TGTGCCAGCAGTTACTCCCGGACAGGGGGGTATGGCTACACCTTC. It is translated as CASSYSRTGGYGYTF.

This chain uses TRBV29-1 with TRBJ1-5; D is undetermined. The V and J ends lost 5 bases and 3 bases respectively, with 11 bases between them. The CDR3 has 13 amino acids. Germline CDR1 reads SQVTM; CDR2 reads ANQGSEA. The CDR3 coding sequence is TGCAGCGTTTTGGCAGATCCCAATCAGCCCCAGCATTTT. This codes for CSVLADPNQPQHF.

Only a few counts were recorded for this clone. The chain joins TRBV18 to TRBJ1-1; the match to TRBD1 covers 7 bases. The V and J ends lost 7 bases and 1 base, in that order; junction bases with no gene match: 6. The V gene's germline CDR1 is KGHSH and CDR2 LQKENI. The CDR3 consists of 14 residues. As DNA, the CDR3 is TGTGCCAGCTACCTGACAGGGACGAACACTGAAGCTTTCTTT. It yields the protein CASYLTGTNTEAFF.

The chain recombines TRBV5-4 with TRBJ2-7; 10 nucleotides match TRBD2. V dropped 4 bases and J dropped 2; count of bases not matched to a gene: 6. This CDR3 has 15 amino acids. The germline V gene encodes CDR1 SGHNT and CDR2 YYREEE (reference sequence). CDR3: CASSRSSGSPYEQYF. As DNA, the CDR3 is TGTGCCAGCAGCAGGTCTAGCGGGAGTCCCTACGAGCAGTACTTC.

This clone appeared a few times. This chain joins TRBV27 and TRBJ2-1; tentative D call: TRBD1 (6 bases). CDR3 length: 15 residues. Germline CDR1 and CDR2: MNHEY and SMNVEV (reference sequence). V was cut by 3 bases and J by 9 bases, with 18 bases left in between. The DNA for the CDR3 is TGTGCCAGCAGTTTGGTGGACAGAGAACGAAGTGAGCAGTTCTTC. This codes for CASSLVDRERSEQFF.

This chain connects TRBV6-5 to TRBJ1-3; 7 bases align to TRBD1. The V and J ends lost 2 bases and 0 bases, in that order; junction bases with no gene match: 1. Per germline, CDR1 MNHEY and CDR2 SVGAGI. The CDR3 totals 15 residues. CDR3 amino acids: CASSYGTDSGNTIYF. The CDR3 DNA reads TGTGCCAGCAGTTACGGGACAGACTCTGGAAACACCATATATTTT.

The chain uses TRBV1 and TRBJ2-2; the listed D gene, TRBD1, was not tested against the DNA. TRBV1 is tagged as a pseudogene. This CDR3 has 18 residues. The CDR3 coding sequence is TGCACCAGCAGCCAAGTCCCGGGACAGGGGTTGGCGACCGGGGAGCTGTTTTTT. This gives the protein CTSSQVPGQGLATGELFF.

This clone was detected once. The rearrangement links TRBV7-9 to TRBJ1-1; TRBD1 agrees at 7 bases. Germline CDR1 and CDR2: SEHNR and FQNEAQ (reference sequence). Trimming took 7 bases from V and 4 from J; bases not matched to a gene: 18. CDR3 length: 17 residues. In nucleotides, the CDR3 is TGTGCCAGCAACTCCGGACAGGCTAGAGTGGTGGGCACTGAAGCTTTCTTT. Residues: CASNSGQARVVGTEAFF.

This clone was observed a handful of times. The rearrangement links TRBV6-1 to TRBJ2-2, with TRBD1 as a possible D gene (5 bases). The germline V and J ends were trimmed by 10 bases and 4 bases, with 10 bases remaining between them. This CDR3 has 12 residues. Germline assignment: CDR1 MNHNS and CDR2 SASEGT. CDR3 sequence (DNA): TGTGCCACCTCCAGGGCCACCGGGGAGCTGTTTTTT. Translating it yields CATSRATGELFF.

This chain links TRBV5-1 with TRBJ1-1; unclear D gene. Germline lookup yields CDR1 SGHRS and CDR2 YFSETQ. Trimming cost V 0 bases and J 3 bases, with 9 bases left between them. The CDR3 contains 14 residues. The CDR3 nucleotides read TGCGCCAGCAGCTTGGCCAGCGGGGACACTGAAGCTTTCTTT. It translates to CASSLASGDTEAFF.

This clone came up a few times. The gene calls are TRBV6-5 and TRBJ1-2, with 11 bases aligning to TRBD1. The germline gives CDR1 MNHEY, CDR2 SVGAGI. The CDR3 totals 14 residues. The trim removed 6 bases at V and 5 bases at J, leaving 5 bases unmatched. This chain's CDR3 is CASSRGQGAYGYTF. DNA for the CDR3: TGTGCCAGCAGCCGTGGACAGGGGGCATATGGCTACACCTTC.